This TCR beta chain emerged from a study of shared T cell receptors in the human thymus. The CDR3 totals 17 residues. Germline values: CDR1 SGHAT, CDR2 FQNNGV. Between the trimmed V and J ends, which lost 5 bases and 0 bases, there was a span of 19 bases. Assay: immunoSEQ multiplex PCR; the TCRdb copy retains only in-frame clones and omits some. The sample contains 600,000 or so clones, approximately 87% of which appear only once. The same data also contributed to another study, on human thymus T cells. That work contributes: Corrective heart surgery yielded resections, and these provided the thymus tissue. Thymic and blood repertoires appeared to carry a bias in their V and J gene usage. Thymic TCR repertoires of unrelated people reportedly overlapped highly.

The sequence came from a boy younger than two with a congenital heart defect. The chain combines TRBV11-2 with TRBJ1-1; a weak D match, TRBD1 (5 bases). The sample consisted of thymocytes. Written as DNA, the CDR3 is TGTGCCAGCAGCCTATATAGCTCGGACACCTTGAACACTGAAGCTTTCTTT. Protein: CASSLYSSDTLNTEAFF.